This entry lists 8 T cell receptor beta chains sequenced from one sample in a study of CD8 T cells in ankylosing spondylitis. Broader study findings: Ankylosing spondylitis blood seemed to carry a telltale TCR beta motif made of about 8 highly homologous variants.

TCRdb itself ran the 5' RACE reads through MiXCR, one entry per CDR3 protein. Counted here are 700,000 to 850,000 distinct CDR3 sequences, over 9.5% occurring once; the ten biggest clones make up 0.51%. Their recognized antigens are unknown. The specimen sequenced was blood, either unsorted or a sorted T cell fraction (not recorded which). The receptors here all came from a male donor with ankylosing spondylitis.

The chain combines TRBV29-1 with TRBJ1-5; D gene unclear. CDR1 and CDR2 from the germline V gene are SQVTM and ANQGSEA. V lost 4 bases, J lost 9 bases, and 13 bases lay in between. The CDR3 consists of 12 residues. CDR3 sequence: CSVVAGQGPQHF. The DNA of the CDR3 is TGCAGCGTTGTAGCGGGCCAAGGGCCCCAGCATTTT.

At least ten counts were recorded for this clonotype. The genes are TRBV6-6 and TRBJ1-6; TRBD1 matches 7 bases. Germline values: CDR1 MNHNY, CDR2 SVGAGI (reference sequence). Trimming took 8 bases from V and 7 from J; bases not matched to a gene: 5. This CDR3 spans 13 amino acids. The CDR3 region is CASHRGENSPLHF. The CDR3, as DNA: TGTGCCAGCCACAGGGGCGAGAATTCACCCCTCCACTTT.

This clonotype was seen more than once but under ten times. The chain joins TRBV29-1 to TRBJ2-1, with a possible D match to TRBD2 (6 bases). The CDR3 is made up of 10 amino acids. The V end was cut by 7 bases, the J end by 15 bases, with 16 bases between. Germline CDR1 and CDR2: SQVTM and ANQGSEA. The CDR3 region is CSAGGLEGFF. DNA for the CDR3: TGCAGCGCCGGAGGGCTTGAGGGGTTCTTC.

This CDR3 is CASSRTGGATNEQFF. CDR3 coding DNA: TGTGCCAGCAGCAGAACAGGGGGCGCGACGAATGAGCAGTTCTTC. The chain is built from TRBV7-3 and TRBJ2-1; TRBD1 matches 9 bases. The CDR3 has 15 residues. The J segment lost 7 bases and the V segment lost 5 bases, leaving 9 bases of the junction unmatched. Germline V CDR1 and CDR2: SGHTA, FQGTGA. The full variable domain, completed using reference TRBV7-3 and TRBJ2-1, is GAGVSQTPSNKVTEKGKYVELRCDPISGHTALYWYRQSLGQGPEFLIYFQGTGAADDSGLPNDRFFAVRPEGSVSTLKIQRTERGDSAVYLCASSRTGGATNEQFFGPGTRLTVL.

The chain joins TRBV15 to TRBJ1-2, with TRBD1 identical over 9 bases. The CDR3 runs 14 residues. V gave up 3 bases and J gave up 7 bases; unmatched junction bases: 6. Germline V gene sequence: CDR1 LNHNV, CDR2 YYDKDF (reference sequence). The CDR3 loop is CATSSRTGGTGYTF. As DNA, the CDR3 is TGTGCCACCAGCAGCCGAACAGGGGGCACTGGCTACACCTTC.

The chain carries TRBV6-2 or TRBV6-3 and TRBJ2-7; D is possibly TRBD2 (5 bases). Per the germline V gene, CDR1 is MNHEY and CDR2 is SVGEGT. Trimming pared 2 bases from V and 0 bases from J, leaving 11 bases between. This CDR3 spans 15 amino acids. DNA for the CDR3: TGTGCCAGCAGTTACCTCCGGACTGGCTCCTACGAGCAGTACTTC. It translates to CASSYLRTGSYEQYF.

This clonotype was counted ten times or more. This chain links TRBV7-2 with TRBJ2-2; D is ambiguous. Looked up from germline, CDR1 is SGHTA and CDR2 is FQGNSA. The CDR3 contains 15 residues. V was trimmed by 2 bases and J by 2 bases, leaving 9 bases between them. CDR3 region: CASSLYPSNTGELFF. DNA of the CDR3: TGTGCCAGCAGCTTATATCCCTCTAACACCGGGGAGCTGTTTTTT.

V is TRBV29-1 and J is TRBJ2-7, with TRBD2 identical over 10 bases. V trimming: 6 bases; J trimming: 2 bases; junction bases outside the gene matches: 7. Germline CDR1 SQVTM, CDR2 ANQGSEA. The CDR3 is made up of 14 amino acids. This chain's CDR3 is CSVVSGRPPYEQYF. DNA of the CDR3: TGCAGCGTAGTTAGCGGGAGGCCTCCCTACGAGCAGTACTTC.